This T cell receptor beta chain is drawn from a study of post-analysis software for immune sequencing data. The CDR3 length is 17 residues. Trimming cost V 3 bases and J 1 base; bases outside gene matches: 7. The germline V gene has CDR1 DFQATT and CDR2 SNEGSKA (reference sequence). This clonotype was observed a handful of times. The antigen is undetermined. The TCR beta cDNA libraries contained unique molecular identifiers. Via MiXCR, TCRdb re-called the PCR reads, giving one row per CDR3 protein. The sample lists roughly 670,000 distinct CDR3 sequences; 55% to 70% were seen once. General study findings and limits: Relative to controls, patients with multiple sclerosis showed significantly lower normalized Chao1 diversity. Five TRBV segments, including TRBV5-6, TRBV5-1 and TRBV20-1, were more frequent in patients than controls.

The chain links TRBV20-1 to TRBJ2-4; 12 bases match TRBD1. The receptor's source is a girl aged 2-10 years with multiple sclerosis. What was sequenced was blood. The CDR3 DNA is TGCAGTGCTAGTGGGACAGGGGGCCCGGGGGCCAAAAACATTCAGTACTTC. It codes for CSASGTGGPGAKNIQYF.